This TCR beta chain was recovered during a study of naive and memory T cell subsets. The SP2 primer and nested alpha and beta constant region primers amplified ligated cDNA in four rounds. Via MiXCR, TCRdb re-called the UMI-ligation and nested PCR reads, giving one row per CDR3 protein. Among 37,000 or so distinct CDR3 sequences listed, approximately 10% were seen once. V shed 5 bases and J 0 bases; nucleotides not matched to a gene: 9. The CDR3 consists of 18 residues. CDR1 and CDR2 (germline): LGHDT, YNNKEL (reference sequence). The treatment here: skin biopsy from PPD injection site in Mantoux-positive individual. A UMI-containing oligonucleotide was joined by 3' ligation to the TCR cDNA template.

This clonotype originated in an adult in good health. The sequencing here drew on skin, taken from a tuberculin skin test site. The chain carries TRBV3-1 and TRBJ2-6, with 8 bases matching TRBD1. The CDR3 is CASSSRTGFSSGANVLTF. The DNA for the CDR3 is TGTGCCAGCAGCTCCAGGACAGGGTTTAGCTCTGGGGCCAACGTCCTGACTTTC.